This T cell receptor beta chain appears in the sequencing data of a study of blood T cell repertoires in COVID-19. Study-level information: From the United States, Italy and Spain came samples of acute and convalescent COVID-19. In each case, the material was cDNA or gDNA derived from T cells, B-cell-depleted T cells, or PBMCs.

Generated by immunoSEQ multiplex PCR, the TCRdb table keeps only in-frame clones and is missing some. This table has 200,000 or so clones, just under 85% appearing once. V shed 2 bases, J shed 5 bases, and the junction held 4 bases outside the gene matches. CDR1 and CDR2 (germline): SGDLS, YYNGEE. This CDR3 is 16 amino acids long. The rearrangement uses TRBV9 and TRBJ2-5; the match to TRBD2 covers 15 bases. Input material: peripheral blood. This TCR derives from a human donor with acute or convalescent COVID-19. The donor label of this sample is uncertain. CDR3 protein: CASSVGLAGGLETQYF. As DNA, the CDR3 is TGTGCCAGCAGCGTGGGACTAGCGGGAGGTCTGGAGACCCAGTACTTC.